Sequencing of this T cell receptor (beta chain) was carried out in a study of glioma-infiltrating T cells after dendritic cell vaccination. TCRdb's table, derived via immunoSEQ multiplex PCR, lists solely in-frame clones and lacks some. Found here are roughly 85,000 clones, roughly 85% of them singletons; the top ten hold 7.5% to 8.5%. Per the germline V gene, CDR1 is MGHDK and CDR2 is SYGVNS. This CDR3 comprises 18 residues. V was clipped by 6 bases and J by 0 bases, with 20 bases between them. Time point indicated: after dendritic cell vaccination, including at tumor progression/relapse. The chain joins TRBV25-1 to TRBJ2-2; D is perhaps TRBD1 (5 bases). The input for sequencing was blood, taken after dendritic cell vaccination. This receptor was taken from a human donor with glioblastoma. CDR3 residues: CASSIVPSDRANTGELFF. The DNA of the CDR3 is TGTGCCAGCAGCATTGTGCCTTCCGACAGAGCGAACACCGGGGAGCTGTTTTTT.